This TCR beta chain derives from a study of CXCR3-negative and CXCR3-positive naive CD8 T cells. The study's findings and limits: Researchers report that CXCR3-positive naive cells carry more hydrophobic TRB CDR3s than CXCR3-negative naive cells. Comparison of naive CXCR3-negative and CXCR3-positive cells revealed similar TRBV-TRBJ usage, while memory cells differed.

TRB cDNA libraries were made by UMI-labeled 5' RACE. TCRdb re-analyzed the 5' RACE reads; it lists each CDR3 protein once, without DNA. The sample table includes some 140,000 distinct CDR3 sequences. Germline values: CDR1 SQVTM, CDR2 ANQGSEA. This CDR3 has 15 residues. On this clonotype itself: What it binds is not known.

Naivety in CD8+ T cells corresponded to a CD45RO-CCR7+CD27+CD95- phenotype. The specimen sequenced was naive CXCR3+ CD8+ T cells from blood. The subset here: CD45RO-CCR7+CD27+CD95- naive CD8+ T cells expressing CXCR3 (TNR3+). The TCR comes from a human donor in good health. Some clones in this sample may be carry-over from other donors' samples. The rearrangement uses TRBV29-1 and TRBJ2-3; with no DNA, the TCRdb D assignment of TRBD2 cannot be verified. The chain's CDR3 is CSTPGLAGNTDTQYF.